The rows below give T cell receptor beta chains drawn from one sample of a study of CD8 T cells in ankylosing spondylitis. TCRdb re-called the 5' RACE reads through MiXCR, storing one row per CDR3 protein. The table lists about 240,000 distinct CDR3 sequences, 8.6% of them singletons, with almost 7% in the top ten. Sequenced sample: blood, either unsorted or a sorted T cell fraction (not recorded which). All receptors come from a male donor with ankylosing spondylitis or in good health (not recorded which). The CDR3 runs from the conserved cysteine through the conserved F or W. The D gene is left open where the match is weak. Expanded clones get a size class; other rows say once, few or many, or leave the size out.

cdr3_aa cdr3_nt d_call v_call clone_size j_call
CASSQETGFNTGELFF TGCGCCAGCAGCCAAGAAACCGGATTTAACACCGGGGAGCTGTTTTTT NA TRBV4-1 NA TRBJ2-2
CSARDIRGISGANVLTF TGCAGTGCTAGAGATATCAGGGGGATCTCTGGGGCCAACGTCCTGACTTTC TRBD1 TRBV20-1 many TRBJ2-6
CASTSGRTGDTDTQYF TGTGCCAGCACCTCCGGCCGGACAGGAGACACAGATACGCAGTATTTT TRBD1 TRBV7-2 many TRBJ2-3
CASSLGQGIGYTF TGTGCCAGCAGCCTGGGACAGGGCATTGGCTACACCTTC TRBD1 TRBV12-3/TRBV12-4 many TRBJ1-2
CASGPLMDRRTSGSVRETQYF TGTGCCAGCGGTCCCTTGATGGACAGGAGGACTAGCGGGAGCGTCCGGGAGACCCAGTACTTC TRBD2 TRBV19 NA TRBJ2-5
CAISDTGEANYGYTF TGTGCCATCAGTGATACGGGGGAAGCTAACTATGGCTACACCTTC NA TRBV10-3 few TRBJ1-2
CASSLDGTLSPLHF TGCGCCAGCAGCTTGGACGGGACACTCTCACCCCTCCACTTT NA TRBV5-1 many TRBJ1-6
CASSFSSGGSPLHF TGTGCCAGCAGTTTCTCGTCAGGGGGTTCACCCCTCCACTTT TRBD1 TRBV12-3/TRBV12-4 many TRBJ1-6
CSVERAVTDTQYF TGCAGCGTTGAAAGGGCCGTCACAGATACGCAGTATTTT NA TRBV29-1 many TRBJ2-3
CASRSGGAPTRELFF TGTGCCAGCAGGTCGGGCGGGGCTCCCACTAGGGAGCTGTTTTTT NA TRBV7-2 few TRBJ2-2
CASSPDRDYEQYF TGTGCCAGCAGCCCAGACAGAGACTACGAGCAGTACTTC NA TRBV11-2 many TRBJ2-7
CASSLSGRGVEELFF TGCGCCAGCAGCTTGTCCGGAAGAGGGGTCGAGGAGCTGTTTTTT NA TRBV5-1 many TRBJ2-2
CASSYLGGANYGYTF TGTGCCAGCAGTTACCTGGGGGGAGCTAACTATGGCTACACCTTC NA TRBV6-5 many TRBJ1-2
CASSWTAEAFF TGTGCCAGCAGCTGGACAGCTGAAGCTTTCTTT NA TRBV7-9 NA TRBJ1-1
CATQGSHVAYNEQFF TGTGCTACCCAGGGTTCCCATGTGGCCTACAATGAGCAGTTCTTC NA TRBV19 many TRBJ2-1
CASSPDLAKNIQYF TGCGCCAGCAGCCCGGACCTAGCCAAAAACATTCAGTACTTC NA TRBV5-1 many TRBJ2-4
CASSSGQGRYTF TGCGCCAGCAGCTCCGGACAGGGTCGCTACACCTTC TRBD1 TRBV5-1 many TRBJ1-2
CASLRDRGYDTQYF TGCGCCAGCCTGAGGGACAGGGGGTATGACACGCAGTATTTT TRBD1 TRBV10-2 many TRBJ2-3
CSAKTGLAYNEQFF TGCAGTGCTAAGACGGGACTAGCCTACAATGAGCAGTTCTTC TRBD2 TRBV20-1 many TRBJ2-1
CASSFPDRVGQETQYF TGCGCCAGCAGTTTTCCCGACAGGGTTGGGCAAGAGACCCAGTACTTC TRBD1 TRBV5-1 many TRBJ2-5
CASSKVSRTEAFF TGTGCCAGCAGCAAAGTGTCCCGGACTGAAGCTTTCTTT NA TRBV21-1 many TRBJ1-1
CASSLAVRGTQHF TGTGCCAGCAGTTTAGCGGTCAGGGGAACCCAGCATTTT NA TRBV12-3/TRBV12-4 many TRBJ1-5
CATSDHSESSYNEQFF TGTGCCACCAGTGACCATAGCGAGAGCTCCTACAATGAGCAGTTCTTC NA TRBV24-1 many TRBJ2-1
CASSLYGWQPQHF TGTGCCAGCAGTTTATACGGTTGGCAGCCCCAGCATTTT NA TRBV27 few TRBJ1-5
CASSYSEGTGGYTF TGTGCCAGCAGTTACTCGGAGGGAACGGGTGGCTACACCTTC NA TRBV6-2/TRBV6-3 many TRBJ1-2
CASSLTSGGAYNEQFF TGTGCCAGCAGCTTGACTAGCGGGGGGGCCTACAATGAGCAGTTCTTC TRBD2 TRBV7-2 few TRBJ2-1
CSARSWLEQFF TGCAGTGCTAGATCTTGGCTAGAGCAGTTCTTC NA TRBV20-1 few TRBJ2-1
CSARDYQALYPHEQYF TGCAGTGCTAGAGATTACCAGGCTCTATACCCCCACGAGCAGTACTTC NA TRBV20-1 many TRBJ2-7
CASSLGTDVHSEQYF TGTGCCAGCAGCTTGGGGACAGACGTCCATTCCGAGCAGTACTTC TRBD1 TRBV7-2 many TRBJ2-7
CASSPNPRGTYNEQFF TGTGCCAGCAGCCCTAATCCTCGGGGGACCTACAATGAGCAGTTCTTC NA TRBV6-1 many TRBJ2-1
CSVRLLSSYEQYF TGCAGCGTCCGACTGTTAAGCTCCTACGAGCAGTACTTC NA TRBV29-1 NA TRBJ2-7
CASSVAHRYNEQFF TGTGCCAGCAGCGTAGCCCACAGATACAATGAGCAGTTCTTC NA TRBV9 few TRBJ2-1
CASTGEYRESYGYPF TGTGCCAGCACCGGGGAATACAGGGAGAGCTATGGCTACCCCTTC NA TRBV6-1 few TRBJ1-2
CASSPYGAGGQETQYF TGTGCCAGCAGCCCGTACGGGGCTGGTGGCCAAGAGACCCAGTACTTC NA TRBV5-6 many TRBJ2-5
CASSSRQGSNTEAFF TGCGCCAGCAGCTCAAGACAGGGGTCGAACACTGAAGCTTTCTTT TRBD1 TRBV5-1 many TRBJ1-1
CSAPLGSGTDTQYF TGCAGTGCCCCCCTGGGGAGTGGGACAGATACGCAGTATTTT NA TRBV20-1 few TRBJ2-3
CASSLHPGTGSSYNEQFF TGTGCCAGCAGCCTTCACCCCGGGACAGGGAGTTCCTACAATGAGCAGTTCTTC TRBD1 TRBV7-3 many TRBJ2-1
CASSPLEGQATFNYGYTF TGTGCCAGCAGCCCTCTAGAGGGACAGGCTACCTTCAACTATGGCTACACCTTC TRBD1 TRBV5-6 many TRBJ1-2
CASRVDSSGELFF TGTGCCAGCAGGGTCGACAGTTCCGGGGAGCTGTTTTTT NA TRBV12-3/TRBV12-4 many TRBJ2-2
CASRSTGGDFNTGELFF TGTGCCAGCAGATCAACAGGGGGCGACTTCAACACCGGGGAGCTGTTTTTT TRBD1 TRBV5-6 many TRBJ2-2
CASSWGLAQETQYF TGTGCCAGCAGTTGGGGACTAGCCCAAGAGACCCAGTACTTC TRBD2 TRBV6-5 NA TRBJ2-5
CASSQNERANYGYTF TGCGCCAGCAGCCAAAATGAACGAGCTAACTATGGCTACACCTTC NA TRBV4-1 many TRBJ1-2
CASSLVPPSDEQFF TGCGCCAGCAGCTTGGTCCCCCCCTCGGATGAGCAGTTCTTC NA TRBV5-1 many TRBJ2-1
CSAGRLRGTGDQPQHF TGCAGTGCTGGGAGACTCCGGGGGACCGGGGATCAGCCCCAGCATTTT NA TRBV20-1 NA TRBJ1-5
CSARDVAGGSYEQYF TGCAGTGCTAGGGACGTAGCGGGGGGCTCCTACGAGCAGTACTTC TRBD2 TRBV20-1 NA TRBJ2-7
CASRTLGRGSYEQYF TGTGCCAGCCGGACTTTAGGCAGGGGGTCCTACGAGCAGTACTTC TRBD1 TRBV27 many TRBJ2-7
CASSSDYFSTDTQYF TGTGCCAGCAGCTCGGACTATTTTAGCACAGATACGCAGTATTTT NA TRBV5-5 NA TRBJ2-3
CSANPFSQGALNTEAFF TGCAGTGCTAACCCTTTCTCACAGGGGGCCTTGAACACTGAAGCTTTCTTT TRBD1 TRBV20-1 few TRBJ1-1
CATSDSGQGNTGELFF TGTGCCACCAGTGACTCTGGACAGGGGAACACCGGGGAGCTGTTTTTT TRBD1 TRBV24-1 many TRBJ2-2
CSARVGTSGSSSDTQYF TGCAGTGCTAGAGTGGGTACTAGCGGGTCTTCTTCAGATACGCAGTATTTT TRBD2 TRBV20-1 many TRBJ2-3
CASSSRAEAFF TGTGCCAGCAGTAGCCGGGCAGAAGCTTTCTTT NA TRBV6-2/TRBV6-3 few TRBJ1-1
CASSLSAGVDNEQFF TGTGCCAGCAGTTTGTCAGCGGGAGTGGACAATGAGCAGTTCTTC TRBD2 TRBV12-3/TRBV12-4 few TRBJ2-1
CASSPMIHEQYF TGTGCCAGCAGCCCCATGATCCACGAGCAGTACTTC NA TRBV7-2 few TRBJ2-7
CATSDSPTAGTGPSTEAFF TGTGCCACCAGTGATTCCCCTACGGCCGGGACAGGGCCGAGCACTGAAGCTTTCTTT TRBD1 TRBV24-1 many TRBJ1-1
CASSFSGRPYEQYF TGTGCCAGCAGTTTTTCCGGGAGGCCCTACGAGCAGTACTTC TRBD2 TRBV27 many TRBJ2-7